A selection of T cell receptor beta chains follows, all from one sample in a study of early T cells in non-severe SARS-CoV-2 infection. TCRdb ran MiXCR on the 5' RACE reads and lists one entry per CDR3 protein. The sample lists 90,000 or so distinct CDR3 sequences; under 15% were seen once. The sample taken for sequencing was whole blood. The receptors originated from an adult who was a healthcare worker with PCR-confirmed SARS-CoV-2 infection or an uninfected control (not recorded which). The CDR3 runs from the conserved cysteine through the conserved F or W. The order of the fields is CDR3 DNA, CDR3 protein, J gene, clone size, V gene, D gene. The D gene is left open where the match is weak. Only part of the rows carry a size: once, few, many, or a class if the clone is expanded.

TGTGCCAGCATGGGGGCAGGAGGAACAACCGGGGAGCTGTTTTTT CASMGAGGTTGELFF TRBJ2-2 few TRBV6-6 -
TGTGCCAGCAGCTTAGGGGGCGGCTTGTACGAGCAGTACTTC CASSLGGGLYEQYF TRBJ2-7 many TRBV7-2 -
TGCAGCTCGGGCGGCGCTCTGAATGAGCAGTTCTTC CSSGGALNEQFF TRBJ2-1 - TRBV29-1 -
TGCAGCGTTACCGGGAGAGCTTTCTTT CSVTGRAFF TRBJ1-1 few TRBV29-1 -
TGTGCCAGCAGCCAAGGGGGACTAGCGGGATCCACAGATACGCAGTATTTT CASSQGGLAGSTDTQYF TRBJ2-3 few TRBV3-1 TRBD2
TGCAGTGCGGAGGAGGGCCGGAGGTCAGGTACAGATACGCAGTATTTT CSAEEGRRSGTDTQYF TRBJ2-3 many TRBV20-1 -
TGTGCCAGCAGAATGACAGGGGCAGGAAACACCATATATTTT CASRMTGAGNTIYF TRBJ1-3 few TRBV2 TRBD1
TGTGCCAGCAGCTCCCCGGGACAGGGTCAGCCCCAGCATTTT CASSSPGQGQPQHF TRBJ1-5 many TRBV7-9 TRBD1
TGTGCCAGCAGGTCCCCTCCAGAGGCCGGGGAGCTGTTTTTT CASRSPPEAGELFF TRBJ2-2 - TRBV6-6 -
TGTGCCAGCTCACCACCGACGGGAGGGCCCGGGAATGAGCAGTTCTTC CASSPPTGGPGNEQFF TRBJ2-1 few TRBV18 TRBD2
TGCGCCAGCAGCTTGGCTGGGGGCGCTGAAGCTTTCTTT CASSLAGGAEAFF TRBJ1-1 - TRBV5-1 -
TGCGCCAGCAGCTTTAGCGGAGCGTCCTACGAGCAGTACTTC CASSFSGASYEQYF TRBJ2-7 few TRBV5-1 -
TGTGCCAGCAGCTTTTGGGGGGGGGCGAATCAGCCCCAGCATTTT CASSFWGGANQPQHF TRBJ1-5 - TRBV7-2 -
TGTGCCAGCAGCCGCAGGGGGGAAAATTCACCCCTCCACTTT CASSRRGENSPLHF TRBJ1-6 few TRBV9 TRBD1
TGTGCCAGCAGCTTAGTCACCTTCCGGGACACAGATACGCAGTATTTT CASSLVTFRDTDTQYF TRBJ2-3 - TRBV7-2 -
TGTGCCATCAGTGAGCGGGAGGGCCTATCTGAGCAGTTCTTC CAISEREGLSEQFF TRBJ2-1 - TRBV10-3 TRBD2
TGTGCCAGCTCACCAGGGGGACCCTACGAGCAGTACTTC CASSPGGPYEQYF TRBJ2-7 - TRBV18 -
TGTGCCAGCAGTTTTGACAGGGGGTACGAGCAGTACTTC CASSFDRGYEQYF TRBJ2-7 - TRBV28 TRBD1
TGTGCCATCTGGGACGGCCCTAGCACAGATACGCAGTATTTT CAIWDGPSTDTQYF TRBJ2-3 few TRBV28 -
TGTGCCAGCAGCTACGGACAGGGGGGAGATACGCAGTATTTT CASSYGQGGDTQYF TRBJ2-3 few TRBV7-2 TRBD1
TGTGCCAGCAGCTTGGCGGCAGCAAACACTGAAGCTTTCTTT CASSLAAANTEAFF TRBJ1-1 few TRBV5-5 -
TGTGCCAGCAGCTTAGGGGGTAGCGGGTTCACCTCCTACAATGAGCAGTTCTTC CASSLGGSGFTSYNEQFF TRBJ2-1 many TRBV11-2 TRBD2
TGTGCCAGCAAGACAGGGGCGCACTACAACGAATACTACAATGAGCAGTTCTTC CASKTGAHYNEYYNEQFF TRBJ2-1 - TRBV28 TRBD1
TGTGCCAGCAGTTTTAGAGAGACCCAGTACTTC CASSFRETQYF TRBJ2-5 few TRBV12-3/TRBV12-4 -